Described below is a single T cell receptor (beta chain) sequence and its context. This entry is derived from a study of blood T cell repertoires in COVID-19. The overall study: Whether acute or convalescent, the COVID-19 samples came from the United States, Italy and Spain. The cDNA or gDNA used as material had been derived from T cells, B-cell-depleted T cells, or PBMCs.

CDR1 and CDR2 (germline): MGHRA, YSYEKL. V was shortened by 0 bases and J by 4 bases, with 10 bases between the two germline ends. This CDR3 comprises 14 residues. In the study's own analysis: Amplification of reference gene primers provided the estimated nucleated cell counts. Here immunoSEQ multiplex PCR was the method, and the copy in TCRdb shows in-frame clones only, minus some. D and trimming were read from the DNA, whereas the V and J calls and clone size are those reported in that table. Of some 190,000 clones listed, just under 85% are singletons. V is TRBV4-1 and J is TRBJ2-7, with a tentative D call TRBD1 (5 bases). The sample taken for sequencing was peripheral blood. This TCR was recovered from a woman in her seventies with active or convalescent COVID-19. The CDR3 nucleotides are TGCGCCAGCAGCCAAGAATCTTCAGGGTACGAGCAGTACTTC. It codes for CASSQESSGYEQYF.